This T cell receptor (beta chain) comes out of a study of cytomegalovirus exposure and HLA in healthy donors. Study information: Out of fewer than 500 genotyped donors, about 80% belonged to the Caucasian-associated ancestry cluster. Study findings and constraints: Using a false discovery rate of 0.05, a later analysis showed that around 16,000 TCR beta sequences were associated with HLA alleles. Within a later analysis, the majority of CMV-associated TCR beta chains appeared HLA-restricted. Per a prior analysis, the majority of TCR beta V segments were productive roughly 87% or roughly 30% of the time.

Primers for the PCR totalled 60 Vbeta and 13 Jbeta. Some clones are missing from TCRdb's copy, which holds only in-frame ones; the method was immunoSEQ multiplex PCR. The table includes about 160,000 clones, roughly 76% detected once. This clone appeared a few times. What it binds is unknown. The clonotype comes from a man in his 60s in good health and CMV-seronegative. The sample consisted of PBMCs.

The DNA for the CDR3 is TGTGCCAGCAGACCAGGGACAGGAGCCTACTACGAGCAGTACTTC. Protein sequence: CASRPGTGAYYEQYF. This sequence joins TRBV28 and TRBJ2-7; 8 bases match TRBD1. V dropped 6 bases and J dropped 3; count of bases not matched to a gene: 10. CDR1 and CDR2 (germline): MDHEN, SYDVKM. The CDR3 loop spans 15 amino acids.